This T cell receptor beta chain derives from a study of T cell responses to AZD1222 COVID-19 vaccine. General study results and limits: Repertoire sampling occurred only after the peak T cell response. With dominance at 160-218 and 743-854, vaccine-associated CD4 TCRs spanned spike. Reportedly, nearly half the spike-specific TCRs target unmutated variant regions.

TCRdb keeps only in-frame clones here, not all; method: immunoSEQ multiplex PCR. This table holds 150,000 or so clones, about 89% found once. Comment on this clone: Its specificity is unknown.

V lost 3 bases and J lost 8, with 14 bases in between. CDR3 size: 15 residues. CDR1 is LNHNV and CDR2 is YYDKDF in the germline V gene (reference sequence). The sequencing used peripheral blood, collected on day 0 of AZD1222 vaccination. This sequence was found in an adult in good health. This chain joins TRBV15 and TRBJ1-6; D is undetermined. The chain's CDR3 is CATSRRKVGDSPLHF. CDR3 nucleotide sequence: TGTGCCACCAGCAGGAGGAAGGTCGGGGATTCACCCCTCCACTTT.